This T cell receptor beta chain was identified in a study of T cells in narcolepsy. Study in general: Healthy controls were enrolled alongside patients with narcolepsy type 1 or type 2. Study findings and constraints: HCRT-specific and TRIB2-specific autoreactive clonotypes appeared among same-patient CSF and blood CD4+ clonotypes. Blood of same and different patients, but not healthy controls, reportedly held recurring autoreactive clonotypes.

Trimming pared 3 bases from V and 2 bases from J, leaving 6 bases between. Germline CDR1 SGHDT, CDR2 YYEEEE. This CDR3 comprises 13 residues. Concerning this clone: Its cognate antigen is unknown.

Generated by immunoSEQ multiplex PCR, the TCRdb table keeps only in-frame clones and is missing some. This sample has fewer than 40,000 clones, with roughly 90% found just once. The material sequenced was CD45RA- memory CD4+ T cells from PBMCs. This sequence was found in a human donor with narcolepsy. The V call is TRBV5-6, the J call TRBJ1-3, with no clear D. CDR3 in amino acids: CASSYGTGNTIYF. CDR3 DNA: TGTGCCAGCAGCTACGGGACTGGAAACACCATATATTTT. Based on the CDR3 plus reference TRBV5-6 and TRBJ1-3, the full variable domain is DAGVTQSPTHLIKTRGQQVTLRCSPKSGHDTVSWYQQALGQGPQFIFQYYEEEERQRGNFPDRFSGHQFPNYSSELNVNALLLGDSALYLCASSYGTGNTIYFGEGSWLTVV.